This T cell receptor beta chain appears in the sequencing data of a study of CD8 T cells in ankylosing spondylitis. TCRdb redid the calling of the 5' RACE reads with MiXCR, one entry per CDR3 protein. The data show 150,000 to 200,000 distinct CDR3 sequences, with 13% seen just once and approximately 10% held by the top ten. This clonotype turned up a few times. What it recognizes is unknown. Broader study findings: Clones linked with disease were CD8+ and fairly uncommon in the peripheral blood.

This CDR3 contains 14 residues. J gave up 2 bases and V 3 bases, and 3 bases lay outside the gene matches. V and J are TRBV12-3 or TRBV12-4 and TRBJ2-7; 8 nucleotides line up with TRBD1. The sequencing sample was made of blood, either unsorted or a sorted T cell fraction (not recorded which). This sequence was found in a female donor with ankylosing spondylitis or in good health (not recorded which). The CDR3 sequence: CASSFPGGTYEQYF. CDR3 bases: TGTGCCAGCAGTTTCCCAGGGGGCACCTACGAGCAGTACTTC.